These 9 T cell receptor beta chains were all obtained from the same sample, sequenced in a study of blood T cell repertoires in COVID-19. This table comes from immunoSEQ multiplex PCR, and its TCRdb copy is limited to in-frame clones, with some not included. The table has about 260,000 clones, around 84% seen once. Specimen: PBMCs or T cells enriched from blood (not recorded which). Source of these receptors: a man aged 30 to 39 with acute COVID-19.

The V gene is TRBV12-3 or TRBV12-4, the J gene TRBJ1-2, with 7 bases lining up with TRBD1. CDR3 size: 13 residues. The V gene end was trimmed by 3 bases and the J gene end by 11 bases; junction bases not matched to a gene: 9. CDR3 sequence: CASSFPEGAGYTF. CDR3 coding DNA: TGTGCCAGCAGTTTCCCGGAGGGGGCTGGTTACACCTTC.

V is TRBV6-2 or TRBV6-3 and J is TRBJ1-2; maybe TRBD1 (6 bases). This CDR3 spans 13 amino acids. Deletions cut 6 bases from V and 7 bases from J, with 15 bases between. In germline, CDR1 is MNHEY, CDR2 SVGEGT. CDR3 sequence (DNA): TGTGCCAGCAGCGCTGATACAGGGACTGGCTACACCTTC. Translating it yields CASSADTGTGYTF.

CDR3 coding DNA: TGTGCCAGCAGTTTAAGAGGCAGGGAGGCTGAAGCTTTCTTT. This gives the protein CASSLRGREAEAFF. The rearrangement links TRBV27 to TRBJ1-1; perhaps TRBD1 as D (5 bases). Germline values: CDR1 MNHEY, CDR2 SMNVEV (reference sequence). This CDR3 has 14 amino acids. V lost 2 bases and J lost 6, with 13 bases in between.

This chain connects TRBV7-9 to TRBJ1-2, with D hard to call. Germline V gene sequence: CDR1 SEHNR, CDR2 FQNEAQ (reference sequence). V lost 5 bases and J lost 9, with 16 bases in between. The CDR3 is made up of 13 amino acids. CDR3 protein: CASSGREGKSYTF. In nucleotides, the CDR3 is TGTGCCAGCAGCGGAAGGGAGGGAAAGAGCTACACCTTC.

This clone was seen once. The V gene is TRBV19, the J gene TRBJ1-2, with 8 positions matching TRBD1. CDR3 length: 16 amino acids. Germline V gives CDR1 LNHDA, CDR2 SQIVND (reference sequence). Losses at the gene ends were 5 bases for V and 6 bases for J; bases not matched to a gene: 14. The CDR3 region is CASSLGTGTRFDGYTF. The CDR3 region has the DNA TGTGCCAGTAGTTTGGGGACAGGTACAAGGTTTGATGGCTACACCTTC.

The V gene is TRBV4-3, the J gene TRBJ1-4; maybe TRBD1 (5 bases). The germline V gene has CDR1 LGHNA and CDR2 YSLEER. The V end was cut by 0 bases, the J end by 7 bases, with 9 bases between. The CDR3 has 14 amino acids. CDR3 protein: CASSQDVTAEKLFF. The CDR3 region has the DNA TGCGCCAGCAGCCAAGATGTGACAGCTGAAAAACTGTTTTTT.

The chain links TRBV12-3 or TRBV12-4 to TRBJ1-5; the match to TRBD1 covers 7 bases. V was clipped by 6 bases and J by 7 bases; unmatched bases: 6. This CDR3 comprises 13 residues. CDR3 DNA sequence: TGTGCCAGCAGCTTAAGACAGGGCCAGCCCCAGCATTTT. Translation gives CASSLRQGQPQHF.

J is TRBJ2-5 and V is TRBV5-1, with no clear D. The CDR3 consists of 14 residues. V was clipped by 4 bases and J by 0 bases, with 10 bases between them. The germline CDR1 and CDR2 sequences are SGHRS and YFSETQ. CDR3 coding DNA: TGCGCCAGCAGCCCTTGGAGTTACCAAGAGACCCAGTACTTC. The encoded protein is CASSPWSYQETQYF.

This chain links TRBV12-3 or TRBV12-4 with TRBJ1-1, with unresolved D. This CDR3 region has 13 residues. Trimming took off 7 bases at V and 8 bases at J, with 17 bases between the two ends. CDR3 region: CASNLKGGLEAFF. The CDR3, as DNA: TGTGCCAGCAACTTGAAAGGCGGGCTCGAAGCTTTCTTT.